The rows below give T cell receptor beta chains drawn from one sample of a study of T cell responses to AZD1222 COVID-19 vaccine. Measured with immunoSEQ multiplex PCR; TCRdb has only the in-frame clones, and not every one. Among 130,000 or so clones, more than 75% were seen once, and the ten largest hold around 24%. This material consisted of peripheral blood, taken on day 0 of AZD1222 vaccination. The receptor source for this set is an adult in good health. The CDR3 runs from the conserved cysteine through the conserved F or W. D genes are given only for firm matches. Expanded clones get a size class; other rows say once, few or many, or leave the size out.

TGCGCCAGCAGCCAAGATGGGACACGCACCGGGGAGCTGTTTTTT | CASSQDGTRTGELFF | . | TRBV4-3 | . | TRBJ2-2
TGTGCCAGCAGTTCGACAGGGGGAGAGACCCAGTACTTC | CASSSTGGETQYF | TRBD1 | TRBV13 | . | TRBJ2-5
TGTGCCAGCAGCTATACCCAGGGGGCTTTGCTAGCGGGGGGAGATACGCAGTATTTT | CASSYTQGALLAGGDTQYF | TRBD2 | TRBV3-1/TRBV3-2 | . | TRBJ2-3
TGTGCCAGCAGTCCGGGACGGGGACGATCACCCCTCCACTTT | CASSPGRGRSPLHF | . | TRBV11-2 | once | TRBJ1-6
TGTGCCAGCAGTGCCGTAGATACGCAGTATTTT | CASSAVDTQYF | . | TRBV5-4 | . | TRBJ2-3
TGTGCCAGCACTTTCCGGGCATCAGGGGGTGAAGCTTTCTTT | CASTFRASGGEAFF | TRBD1 | TRBV3-1/TRBV3-2 | . | TRBJ1-1
TGTGCCACCAGCGACCGGGACAGTGGAATAAACTATGGCTACACCTTC | CATSDRDSGINYGYTF | TRBD1 | TRBV15 | . | TRBJ1-2
TGTGCCAGCAGCTTCGATAGCCACGGGTTGGGTACCACCTTC | CASSFDSHGLGTTF | . | TRBV7-3 | . | TRBJ1-2
TGCGCCAGCAGCGTACAGGGGGCTCAAGAGCAGTACTTC | CASSVQGAQEQYF | TRBD1 | TRBV5-1 | . | TRBJ2-7
TGTGCCAGCAGTGACCGTACTAGCGCAGAGACCCAGTACTTC | CASSDRTSAETQYF | TRBD2 | TRBV2 | . | TRBJ2-5
TGCGCCAGCAGGCCGGGAGGGGCGAACACTGAAGCTTTCTTT | CASRPGGANTEAFF | . | TRBV23-1 | . | TRBJ1-1
TGTGCCAGCAGCCCGGGACAGTGGACTAATGAAAAACTGTTTTTT | CASSPGQWTNEKLFF | TRBD1 | TRBV14 | . | TRBJ1-4
TGCAGCGTTACTGGGACAGGGGGGTACACCGGGGAGCTGTTTTTT | CSVTGTGGYTGELFF | TRBD1 | TRBV29-1 | few | TRBJ2-2
TGTGCCAGCAGCCCTCACACTGAAGCTTTCTTT | CASSPHTEAFF | . | TRBV7-8 | . | TRBJ1-1
TGTGCCAGTTCCGGACAGGGAAATTTAAACTATGGCTACACCTTC | CASSGQGNLNYGYTF | TRBD1 | TRBV19 | . | TRBJ1-2
TGTGCCAGCAGCAACCGGGCCTCCTACGAGCAGTACTTC | CASSNRASYEQYF | . | TRBV7-9 | few | TRBJ2-7
TGTGCCAGCATTCGGCCGGGGAGTACCTACGAGCAGTACTTC | CASIRPGSTYEQYF | . | TRBV28 | . | TRBJ2-7
TGTGCCAGCAGTGATTTACTAGCGGGTTCGGACGAGCAGTACTTC | CASSDLLAGSDEQYF | TRBD2 | TRBV6-1 | . | TRBJ2-7
TGTGCCAGCAGTTTAGGTTCGCGGAATAATTCACCCCTCCACTTT | CASSLGSRNNSPLHF | . | TRBV28 | . | TRBJ1-6
TGTGCCAGCAGCTTACGACAGGGTGGTAACTATGGCTACACCTTC | CASSLRQGGNYGYTF | TRBD1 | TRBV7-6 | . | TRBJ1-2
TGCGCCAGCAGCTTGAGCCCACTCCAAACAACGATAGGCTATGGCTACACCTTC | CASSLSPLQTTIGYGYTF | . | TRBV5-1 | . | TRBJ1-2
TGTGCCAGCAGCGTAGGTAGGCCCGAGAACACTGAAGCTTTCTTT | CASSVGRPENTEAFF | . | TRBV9 | . | TRBJ1-1
TGTGCCTTGTGGGAGGGGGCGACCACTAACTATGGCTACACCTTC | CALWEGATTNYGYTF | TRBD1 | TRBV6-5 | . | TRBJ1-2
TGTGCCAGCAGCCGTGGGTACAGCAATCAGCCCCAGCATTTT | CASSRGYSNQPQHF | . | TRBV6-5 | . | TRBJ1-5
TGTGCCAGCAGTTACGGTCGGGGGAGCACTGAAGCTTTCTTT | CASSYGRGSTEAFF | . | TRBV6-5 | . | TRBJ1-1
TGCGCCAGCAGTTGTGGGGACTACAATGAGCAGTTCTTC | CASSCGDYNEQFF | . | TRBV23-1 | . | TRBJ2-1
TGTGCCATCAGTGGGGGTGAGACCCAGTACTTC | CAISGGETQYF | . | TRBV10-3 | . | TRBJ2-5
TGTGCCAGTAGTACTCTGACAGGGGGCGTAAAAGATACGCAGTATTTT | CASSTLTGGVKDTQYF | TRBD1 | TRBV19 | . | TRBJ2-3
TGCGCCAGCAGCCAAGAGGGCCCGACAGGGGGACTTTTTTGGGAGCAGTTCTTC | CASSQEGPTGGLFWEQFF | TRBD1 | TRBV4-3 | . | TRBJ2-1
TGTGCCTGGAGTGTACACGGCAGGACCTCTGGAAACACCATATATTTT | CAWSVHGRTSGNTIYF | . | TRBV30 | . | TRBJ1-3
TGTGCCAGCAGTCTCAAGACCGGGGAGCTGTTTTTT | CASSLKTGELFF | . | TRBV6-2/TRBV6-3 | . | TRBJ2-2
TGTGCCAGCAGTTTCAGGCGTTTGACCTACGAGCAGTACTTC | CASSFRRLTYEQYF | . | TRBV27 | . | TRBJ2-7
TGTGCCAGCAGCAACTCGGCAGATACGCAGTATTTT | CASSNSADTQYF | . | TRBV11-2 | . | TRBJ2-3
TGTGCCTCCTCCTCCGGGGGCGGAGTGTTAAATGAAAAACTGTTTTTT | CASSSGGGVLNEKLFF | . | TRBV30 | . | TRBJ1-4
TGTGCCAGCAGCCCCCCCGTCGGCAACTATGGCTACACCTTC | CASSPPVGNYGYTF | . | TRBV28 | . | TRBJ1-2
TGCGCCAGCAGCCAAGCATGGGGCCACAATCAGCCCCAGCATTTT | CASSQAWGHNQPQHF | . | TRBV4-1 | once | TRBJ1-5
TGCAGTGCTAGTATGCGGGGGGTTGGCACAGATACGCAGTATTTT | CSASMRGVGTDTQYF | TRBD2 | TRBV20-1 | . | TRBJ2-3
TGTGCCAGCAGTTATTATAGGTTGGACAGGGATGGCTACACCTTC | CASSYYRLDRDGYTF | TRBD1 | TRBV6-2/TRBV6-3 | . | TRBJ1-2
TGCGCCAGCAGCCAATCTGTGACGACCTACGAGCAGTACTTC | CASSQSVTTYEQYF | . | TRBV4-1 | once | TRBJ2-7
TGTGCCAGCAGTTCACCCGGGACCCCGTGGACCCAGTACTTC | CASSSPGTPWTQYF | . | TRBV28 | . | TRBJ2-5
TGTGCCAGCAGTTTATCGACAGATACGCAGTATTTT | CASSLSTDTQYF | . | TRBV27 | . | TRBJ2-3
TGTGCCAGTAGAGAACAGGGGGCGACGGTCTCGACTTTCTTT | CASREQGATVSTFF | TRBD1 | TRBV19 | . | TRBJ1-1
TGTGCCAGCAGCCCCGCGTGGGGGGACGAGCAGTACTTC | CASSPAWGDEQYF | . | TRBV7-3 | . | TRBJ2-7
TGTGCCAGCACCCCGACCCCATCAGATACGCAGTATTTT | CASTPTPSDTQYF | . | TRBV5-4 | once | TRBJ2-3